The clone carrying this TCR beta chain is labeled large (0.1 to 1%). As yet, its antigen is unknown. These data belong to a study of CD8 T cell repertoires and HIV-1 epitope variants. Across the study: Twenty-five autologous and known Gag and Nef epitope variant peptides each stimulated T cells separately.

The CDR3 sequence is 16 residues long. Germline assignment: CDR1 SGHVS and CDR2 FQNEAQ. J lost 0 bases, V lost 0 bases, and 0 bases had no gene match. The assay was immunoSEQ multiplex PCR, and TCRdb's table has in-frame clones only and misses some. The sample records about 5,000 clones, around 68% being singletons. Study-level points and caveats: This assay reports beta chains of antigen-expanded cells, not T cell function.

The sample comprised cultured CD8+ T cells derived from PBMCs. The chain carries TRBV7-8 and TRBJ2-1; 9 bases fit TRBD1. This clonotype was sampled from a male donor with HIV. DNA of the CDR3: TGTGCCAGCAGCTTAGCGGGACAGGGCTCCTACAATGAGCAGTTCTTC. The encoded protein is CASSLAGQGSYNEQFF.